This passage covers 30 T cell receptor beta chains from one sample sequenced in a study of cytomegalovirus exposure and HLA in healthy donors (dated 2017 in TCRdb). The library was made by the immunoSEQ multiplex PCR assay. A mixture of 60 forward primers for TCR Vbeta segments and 13 reverse primers for TCR Jbeta segments was used in the multiplex PCR. TCRdb took over this immuneACCESS table, retaining in-frame rearrangements with V and J assigned. Such tables are incomplete; in checked studies, under half of the missing clones stem from an unresolved V gene, and the remainder is unexplained. The sample table holds roughly 27,000 clones. 0.7% to 0.75% of the sample rests with the top ten. Sequencing was done on a sample of PBMCs. The receptors were gathered from a man younger than 45 in good health and CMV-seronegative.

The chain links TRBV30 to TRBJ1-3; weak D call: TRBD1 (5 bases). Trimming stripped 4 bases from V and 3 bases from J, with 22 bases between. This CDR3 comprises 17 residues. Germline assignment: CDR1 GTSNPN and CDR2 SVGIG (reference sequence). This CDR3 is CAWTAFEGAVGGNTIYF. CDR3 nucleotides: TGTGCCTGGACCGCATTCGAAGGGGCGGTAGGTGGAAACACCATATATTTT.

The chain employs TRBV5-1 and TRBJ2-2, with D perhaps matching TRBD1 (6 bases). Germline V gene data show CDR1 as SGHRS and CDR2 as YFSETQ. The CDR3 extends over 15 amino acids. V lost 0 bases and J lost 6, with 12 bases in between. The CDR3 sequence: CASSLGPQGSGELFF. DNA of the CDR3: TGCGCCAGCAGCTTGGGACCCCAGGGGTCCGGGGAGCTGTTTTTT. The whole variable domain, remainder taken from reference TRBV5-1 and TRBJ2-2, is KAGVTQTPRYLIKTRGQQVTLSCSPISGHRSVSWYQQTPGQGLQFLFEYFSETQRNKGNFPGRFSGRQFSNSRSEMNVSTLELGDSALYLCASSLGPQGSGELFFGEGSRLTVL.

The CDR3 DNA reads as TGTGCCAGCAGTTACAGGGGAAGGTATGGCTACACCTTC. Translated: CASSYRGRYGYTF. The V and J genes are TRBV6-5 and TRBJ1-2; a weak D match, TRBD1 (5 bases). With 2 bases removed from V and 5 bases from J, the gap between germline ends came to 9 bases. The CDR3 totals 13 residues. Germline CDR1 MNHEY, CDR2 SVGAGI.

The V and J genes are TRBV19 and TRBJ2-6; unclear D gene. Looked up from germline, CDR1 is LNHDA and CDR2 is SQIVND (reference sequence). V was shortened by 2 bases and J by 0 bases, with 8 bases between the two germline ends. The CDR3 spans 16 residues. The CDR3 loop is CASSIHGASGANVLTF. The CDR3 DNA reads TGTGCCAGTAGTATACACGGTGCCTCTGGGGCCAACGTCCTGACTTTC.

J is TRBJ2-7 and V is TRBV29-1; 8 bases agree with TRBD1. The CDR3 runs to 12 residues. CDR1 is SQVTM, CDR2 ANQGSEA, per germline. The V and J ends lost 6 bases and 6 bases, in that order; junction bases with no gene match: 7. The CDR3 DNA reads TGCAGCGTGTTGACAGGGGCTGGCGAGCAGTACTTC. This codes for CSVLTGAGEQYF.

Its frequency marks this clone as medium-sized. The chain carries TRBV27 and TRBJ2-1; possible D gene TRBD2, 6 bases. The CDR3 extends over 16 amino acids. V shed 2 bases and J shed 2 bases, with 13 bases lying between them. The V gene's germline CDR1 is MNHEY and CDR2 SMNVEV (reference sequence). The CDR3 bases are TGTGCCAGCAGTTTACAGCGGGTGCTAACCTACAATGAGCAGTTCTTC. Amino acid sequence: CASSLQRVLTYNEQFF.

The chain combines TRBV6-4 with TRBJ2-1; 12 bases are shared with TRBD2. The CDR3 is 15 amino acids. The junction had 8 bases not matched to a gene; V was cut back by 8 bases and J by 6 bases. The germline V gene has CDR1 MRHNA and CDR2 SNTAGT. The CDR3 reads CASSGSTSGSNEQFF. CDR3 nucleotide sequence: TGTGCCAGCTCCGGGTCGACTAGCGGGAGCAATGAGCAGTTCTTC.

The chain recombines TRBV6-5 with TRBJ1-2; D unclear. The germline V gene encodes CDR1 MNHEY and CDR2 SVGAGI. The CDR3 has 13 residues. Trimming took off 5 bases at V and 2 bases at J, with 9 bases between the two ends. The CDR3 DNA is TGTGCCAGCAGTGTCGACAAGAACTATGGCTACACCTTC. The encoded protein is CASSVDKNYGYTF.

V usage is TRBV7-2 and J usage is TRBJ1-1, with 9 bases that match TRBD1. The CDR3 loop spans 14 amino acids. The germline gives CDR1 SGHTA, CDR2 FQGNSA. V shed 5 bases and J 1 base; nucleotides not matched to a gene: 2. CDR3 nucleotides: TGTGCCAGCAGCCCGGACAGGGGGAACACTGAAGCTTTCTTT. It codes for CASSPDRGNTEAFF.

The chain links TRBV7-9 to TRBJ1-3; the D is unclear. Deletions cut 11 bases from V and 1 base from J, with 15 bases between. The CDR3 runs 14 residues. CDR1 is SEHNR, CDR2 FQNEAQ, per germline (reference sequence). CDR3 nucleotide sequence: TGTGCCCCCGTGAAGCCGAGGTCTGGAAACACCATATATTTT. Encoded protein: CAPVKPRSGNTIYF.

CDR3 DNA sequence: TGTGCCATCATCAGGTCGAACACCGGGGAGCTGTTTTTT. Translating gives CAIIRSNTGELFF. This chain uses TRBV10-3 with TRBJ2-2, with D uncertain. CDR1 is ENHRY and CDR2 is SYGVKD in the germline V gene. Trimming removed 7 bases at V and 0 bases at J, with 6 bases between. This CDR3 is 13 amino acids long.

The rearrangement uses TRBV19 and TRBJ1-2, with 10 bases fitting TRBD1. Germline V CDR1 and CDR2: LNHDA, SQIVND (reference sequence). V shed 5 bases and J 8 bases; nucleotides not matched to a gene: 17. CDR3 length: 17 residues. The CDR3 DNA sequence: TGTGCCAGTAGTCAAACCCCGGGACAGGGGCAACGAGAGGGCTACACCTTC. Protein product: CASSQTPGQGQREGYTF.

The CDR3 DNA reads as TGTGCCAGTAGTTTACCGTACCGGCGACTTAATCAGCCCCAGCATTTT. Protein: CASSLPYRRLNQPQHF. The chain joins TRBV19 to TRBJ1-5; D not certain. This CDR3 spans 16 amino acids. Trimming took 5 bases from V and 4 from J, leaving 18 bases between them. CDR1 and CDR2 (germline): LNHDA, SQIVND (reference sequence).

The V gene is TRBV18, the J gene TRBJ1-3, with D possibly TRBD1 on 6 matching bases. The CDR3 loop spans 16 amino acids. CDR1 and CDR2 (germline): KGHSH, LQKENI. Trimming pared 6 bases from V and 0 bases from J, leaving 15 bases between. The CDR3 reads CASSPSGANSGNTIYF. The DNA for the CDR3 is TGTGCCAGCTCCCCCTCAGGGGCCAACTCTGGAAACACCATATATTTT.

The gene calls are TRBV25-1 and TRBJ2-7, with D maybe TRBD2 (6 bases). The germline V gene has CDR1 MGHDK and CDR2 SYGVNS. The CDR3 is 16 amino acids. V was clipped by 0 bases and J by 3 bases, with 15 bases between them. CDR3 sequence reads: CASSEYEGRRVYEQYF. DNA of the CDR3: TGTGCCAGCAGTGAATACGAGGGGAGGAGGGTCTACGAGCAGTACTTC.

As to this clone: The junction and the germline gene differ at one end; a read error may be behind it. The chain recombines TRBV7-7 with TRBJ1-1; no clear D. The CDR3 is 14 amino acids. Germline V lookup: CDR1 SSHAT, CDR2 FNYEAQ (reference sequence). This CDR3 reads CASSPLVANTEAFF. The CDR3 coding sequence is TGTGCTAGCAGTCCCCTGGTGGCGAACACTGAAGCTTTCTTT.

This chain links TRBV5-6 with TRBJ2-7; 9 bases agree with TRBD1. J was trimmed by 3 bases and V by 2 bases; bases with no gene match: 3. The CDR3 is made up of 14 amino acids. The germline V gene encodes CDR1 SGHDT and CDR2 YYEEEE. The DNA for the CDR3 is TGTGCCAGCAGCTTTAACAGGGGGCTCTACGAGCAGTACTTC. It is translated as CASSFNRGLYEQYF.

CDR3 sequence (DNA): TGTGCCAGCAGTTTATACATCGGAGCCGACACAGATACGCAGTATTTT. Translating it yields CASSLYIGADTDTQYF. The chain couples TRBV28 to TRBJ2-3; D is unclear. The germline V gene has CDR1 MDHEN and CDR2 SYDVKM. The V end lost 1 base, the J end lost 2 bases, and 13 bases lay between the germline ends. This CDR3 comprises 16 residues. Full variable domain (remainder filled in from reference TRBV28 and TRBJ2-3): DVKVTQSSRYLVKRTGEKVFLECVQDMDHENMFWYRQDPGLGLRLIYFSYDVKMKEKGDIPEGYSVSREKKERFSLILESASTNQTSMYLCASSLYIGADTDTQYFGPGTRLTVL.

The CDR3 bases are TGTGCCAGTAGTCACAGCGGGGGCCTTCGGCCCCAGCATTTT. As protein: CASSHSGGLRPQHF. The genes are TRBV19 and TRBJ1-5, with D possibly TRBD1 on 6 matching bases. The length of the CDR3 is 14 residues. Trimming took off 5 bases at V and 9 bases at J, with 17 bases between the two ends. CDR1 is LNHDA, CDR2 SQIVND, per germline (reference sequence).

The CDR3 reads CASSQGTSGLYEQYF. The DNA for the CDR3 is TGTGCCAGCAGCCAAGGGACTAGCGGGCTTTACGAGCAGTACTTC. This chain links TRBV4-2 with TRBJ2-7, with 11 positions matching TRBD2. Germline CDR1 and CDR2: LGHNA and YNFKEQ. This CDR3 contains 15 residues. The V segment lost 1 base and the J segment 4 bases; nucleotides outside the gene matches: 3.

The chain joins TRBV28 to TRBJ1-1; D gene ambiguous. The CDR3 covers 12 residues. Trimming removed 8 bases at V and 11 bases at J, with 18 bases between. Germline CDR1 MDHEN, CDR2 SYDVKM. The CDR3 DNA reads TGTGCCAGCTGGGGAGGGAACGCCGGTGCTTTCTTT. As protein: CASWGGNAGAFF. The variable domain in full, completed from reference TRBV28 and TRBJ1-1, reads DVKVTQSSRYLVKRTGEKVFLECVQDMDHENMFWYRQDPGLGLRLIYFSYDVKMKEKGDIPEGYSVSREKKERFSLILESASTNQTSMYLCASWGGNAGAFFGQGTRLTVV.

This sequence joins TRBV18 and TRBJ2-2; a weak D match, TRBD2 (6 bases). With 3 bases removed from V and 5 bases from J, the gap between germline ends came to 16 bases. Per the germline V gene, CDR1 is KGHSH and CDR2 is LQKENI. There are 16 residues in the CDR3. The CDR3 region has the DNA TGTGCCAGCTCACCCGTCCAGCTGGGGGGAACCGGGGAGCTGTTTTTT. Protein product: CASSPVQLGGTGELFF.

The chain is built from TRBV4-1 and TRBJ2-7; D perhaps matches TRBD1 (6 bases). The CDR3 is 17 residues long. V was cut by 4 bases and J by 0 bases, with 19 bases left in between. The germline V gene has CDR1 MGHRA and CDR2 YSYEKL. CDR3 in DNA: TGCGCCAGCAGCCTCGGAGCCCCGACAGGTAACTCCTACGAGCAGTACTTC. Translation gives CASSLGAPTGNSYEQYF.

The chain recombines TRBV19 with TRBJ2-7; D ambiguous. The CDR3 sequence is 11 residues long. V was pared by 3 bases and J by 3 bases, with 3 bases between. CDR1 and CDR2 (germline): LNHDA, SQIVND (reference sequence). The CDR3 here is CASSINYEQYF. For the CDR3, the DNA is TGTGCCAGTAGTATTAACTACGAGCAGTACTTC.

The genes are TRBV29-1 and TRBJ1-2; D gene unclear. CDR1 and CDR2 (germline): SQVTM, ANQGSEA. The length of the CDR3 is 13 residues. Here the CDR3 reads CSVLLGPLYGYTF. As DNA, the CDR3 is TGCAGTGTTCTATTGGGCCCCCTCTATGGCTACACCTTC.

The V and J genes are TRBV27 and TRBJ2-1, with 10 bases identical to TRBD2. Germline CDR1 reads MNHEY; CDR2 reads SMNVEV (reference sequence). After removal of 2 bases from V and 9 bases from J, the junction contained 7 bases not matched to a gene. The CDR3 consists of 15 residues. CDR3 loop: CASSLALAGVGEQFF. Here the CDR3 DNA reads TGTGCCAGCAGTTTAGCCCTAGCGGGAGTAGGTGAGCAGTTCTTC.

This CDR3 is CASSHYYASTDTQYF. CDR3 in DNA: TGTGCCAGCAGTCACTACTACGCTAGCACAGATACGCAGTATTTT. The chain combines TRBV28 with TRBJ2-3; no clear D gene. Trimming stripped 5 bases from V and 0 bases from J, with 12 bases between. The CDR3 extends over 15 amino acids. Germline V gene sequence: CDR1 MDHEN, CDR2 SYDVKM.

The CDR3 is CASSFVLANTEAFF. The CDR3 DNA follows: TGCGCCAGCAGCTTTGTTCTGGCGAACACTGAAGCTTTCTTT. The genes are TRBV5-1 and TRBJ1-1; D is unresolved. V lost 2 bases and J lost 1, with 9 bases in between. CDR3 length equals 14 residues. Germline V gene data show CDR1 as SGHRS and CDR2 as YFSETQ.

This rearrangement joins TRBV25-1 to TRBJ2-7; TRBD1 aligns across 7 bases. The germline CDR1 and CDR2 sequences are MGHDK and SYGVNS. The CDR3 extends over 15 amino acids. V was clipped by 3 bases and J by 7 bases; unmatched bases: 12. The CDR3 DNA reads TGTGCCAGCAGTGACATAGGGAAGGGGGCGGAAGAGCAGTACTTC. This translates into CASSDIGKGAEEQYF.

The chain has TRBV5-4 and TRBJ2-7; 14 nucleotides agree with TRBD2. The CDR3 consists of 16 residues. CDR1 is SGHNT and CDR2 is YYREEE in the germline V gene (reference sequence). The trim removed 4 bases at V and 5 bases at J, leaving 8 bases unmatched. The CDR3 nucleotides read TGTGCCAGCAGCAAGGGACTAGCGGGGGTCGAGGACGAGCAGTACTTC. It encodes CASSKGLAGVEDEQYF.